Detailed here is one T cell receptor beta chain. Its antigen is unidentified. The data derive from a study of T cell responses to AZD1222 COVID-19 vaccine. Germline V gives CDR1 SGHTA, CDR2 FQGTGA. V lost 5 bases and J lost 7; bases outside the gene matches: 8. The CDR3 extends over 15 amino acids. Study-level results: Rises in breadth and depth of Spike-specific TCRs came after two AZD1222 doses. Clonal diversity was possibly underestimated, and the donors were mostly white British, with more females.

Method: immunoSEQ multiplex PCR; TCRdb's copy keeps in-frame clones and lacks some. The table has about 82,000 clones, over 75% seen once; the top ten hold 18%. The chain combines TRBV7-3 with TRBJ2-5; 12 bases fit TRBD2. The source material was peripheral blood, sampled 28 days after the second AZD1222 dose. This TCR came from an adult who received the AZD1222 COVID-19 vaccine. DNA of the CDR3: TGTGCCAGCAGCCCTCTAGCGGGGGGGTTCGGGACCCAGTACTTC. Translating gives CASSPLAGGFGTQYF.